This passage covers 30 T cell receptor beta chains from one sample sequenced in a study of cytomegalovirus exposure and HLA in healthy donors. A multiplex PCR was run with 60 Vbeta primers and 13 Jbeta primers. This table comes from immunoSEQ multiplex PCR, and its TCRdb copy is limited to in-frame clones, with some not included. The sample holds roughly 90,000 clones, approximately 69% seen once. The material sequenced was PBMCs. The receptors were gathered from a man between 25 and 39 years old in good health and CMV-seropositive.

Written as DNA, the CDR3 is TGTGCCAGCAGAAAAAACAGGGCCGGGGCCAACGTCCTGACTTTC. Protein product: CASRKNRAGANVLTF. J is TRBJ2-6 and V is TRBV27, with TRBD1 as a possible D gene (6 bases). This CDR3 region has 15 residues. CDR1 is MNHEY, CDR2 SMNVEV, per germline (reference sequence). V shed 6 bases and J shed 4 bases, with 13 bases lying between them.

This sequence joins TRBV2 and TRBJ1-1, with D possibly TRBD1 on 6 matching bases. Per germline, CDR1 SNHLY and CDR2 FYNNEI. The CDR3 sequence is 12 residues long. The ends were cut back, 11 bases at V and 0 bases at J, with 10 bases in the middle. CDR3 residues: CAGGRLNTEAFF. DNA for the CDR3: TGTGCCGGGGGCAGATTGAACACTGAAGCTTTCTTT.

The rearrangement links TRBV4-1 to TRBJ2-2; D might be TRBD1 (5 bases). Trimming left V 5 bases short and J 8 bases short, with 21 bases between. The CDR3 is 16 residues long. Germline assignment: CDR1 MGHRA and CDR2 YSYEKL. The CDR3 DNA reads TGCGCCAGCAGCTGGGTTTCCGGACACACCATTGGGGAGCTGTTTTTT. Residues: CASSWVSGHTIGELFF.

The gene calls are TRBV4-2 and TRBJ2-7; TRBD1 matches at 10 bases. Germline V lookup: CDR1 LGHNA, CDR2 YNFKEQ. V was clipped by 4 bases and J by 4 bases; unmatched bases: 7. This CDR3 has 15 amino acids. This CDR3 reads CASSPWGTGAYEQYF. CDR3 sequence (DNA): TGTGCCAGCAGCCCCTGGGGGACAGGGGCTTACGAGCAGTACTTC.

This clone was seen only once. The V and J genes are TRBV19 and TRBJ1-5; D may be TRBD1 (6 bases). Trimming stripped 6 bases from V and 2 bases from J, with 11 bases between. Germline assignment: CDR1 LNHDA and CDR2 SQIVND (reference sequence). CDR3 length: 14 amino acids. The CDR3 coding sequence is TGTGCCAGTAGGAGAAGGACAGGCAATCAGCCCCAGCATTTT. This encodes CASRRRTGNQPQHF.

The chain uses TRBV5-1 and TRBJ2-3, with D unresolved. This CDR3 is built from 11 residues. Trimming removed 8 bases at V and 4 bases at J, with 8 bases between. The germline CDR1 and CDR2 sequences are SGHRS and YFSETQ. CDR3 DNA: TGCGCCAGTACGAGTGCAGATACGCAGTATTTT. Protein product: CASTSADTQYF.

This clone appeared a few times. The chain employs TRBV2 and TRBJ2-1; 15 nucleotides line up with TRBD2. Germline values: CDR1 SNHLY, CDR2 FYNNEI. The CDR3 sequence is 14 residues long. V lost 6 bases, J lost 12 bases, and 6 bases stayed unmatched. The CDR3 is CASSWTSGGARQFF. The CDR3 nucleotides are TGTGCCAGCAGCTGGACTAGCGGGGGGGCAAGGCAGTTCTTC.

This chain connects TRBV6-6 to TRBJ1-1; 9 nucleotides match TRBD1. Germline V gene sequence: CDR1 MNHNY, CDR2 SVGAGI (reference sequence). The CDR3 totals 14 residues. Germline trimming cut 5 bases from V and 6 bases from J; bases unmatched to any gene: 7. The CDR3 nucleotides read TGTGCCAGCAGTCTGACAGGGGGGATTTCTGAAGCTTTCTTT. Its translation: CASSLTGGISEAFF.

The chain employs TRBV4-3 and TRBJ2-7; 9 bases agree with TRBD2. There are 15 residues in the CDR3. V lost 1 base, J lost 3 bases, and 4 bases stayed unmatched. The germline V gene encodes CDR1 LGHNA and CDR2 YSLEER. CDR3 nucleotide sequence: TGCGCCAGCAGCCAAGGGCGGGAGGGCCGCTACGAGCAGTACTTC. It is translated as CASSQGREGRYEQYF.

This clone was seen once. The chain has TRBV2 and TRBJ2-1, with D uncertain. Germline CDR1 is SNHLY and CDR2 is FYNNEI. CDR3 length: 15 amino acids. V lost 4 bases, J lost 0 bases, and 10 bases lay in between. The CDR3 region is CASSGAASSYNEQFF. CDR3 bases: TGTGCCAGCAGTGGCGCAGCTAGCTCCTACAATGAGCAGTTCTTC.

This sequence joins TRBV2 and TRBJ2-3; D perhaps matches TRBD2 (5 bases). CDR1 and CDR2 (germline): SNHLY, FYNNEI. The V end was cut by 7 bases, the J end by 3 bases, with 14 bases between. CDR3 size: 14 residues. The CDR3 nucleotides read TGTGCCAGCAAAGAGGGAGTGTTGACAGATACGCAGTATTTT. Amino acids: CASKEGVLTDTQYF.

The rearrangement links TRBV15 to TRBJ2-2; the D gene is possibly TRBD1 (5 bases). Germline CDR1 and CDR2: LNHNV and YYDKDF (reference sequence). The CDR3 runs to 15 residues. V was clipped by 0 bases and J by 5 bases, with 10 bases between them. CDR3 protein: CATSRDIPGTGELFF. DNA for the CDR3: TGTGCCACCAGCAGAGATATCCCAGGGACCGGGGAGCTGTTTTTT.

This chain joins TRBV28 and TRBJ2-5, with TRBD2 matching over 10 bases. This CDR3 spans 15 amino acids. Germline lookup yields CDR1 MDHEN and CDR2 SYDVKM. The trim removed 5 bases at V and 4 bases at J, leaving 7 bases unmatched. CDR3 residues: CASSTSGIVRETQYF. CDR3 nucleotides: TGTGCCAGCAGTACTAGCGGGATTGTACGAGAGACCCAGTACTTC.

A single count supports this clone. The rearrangement joins TRBV6-1 to TRBJ1-1; 10 nucleotides agree with TRBD1. CDR1 MNHNS and CDR2 SASEGT come from the germline V gene. CDR3 length equals 15 residues. Trimming took 3 bases from V and 4 from J; bases not matched to a gene: 5. Here the CDR3 reads CASSDRQGARTEAFF. The CDR3 DNA sequence: TGTGCCAGCAGTGACCGACAGGGGGCCCGCACTGAAGCTTTCTTT.

The rearrangement links TRBV7-6 to TRBJ2-5, with 10 bases that match TRBD1. This CDR3 region has 15 residues. From germline, CDR1 is SGHVS and CDR2 FNYEAQ. J was trimmed by 0 bases and V by 5 bases; bases with no gene match: 3. CDR3 protein: CASSGDRGYQETQYF. The CDR3 region has the DNA TGTGCCAGCAGCGGGGACAGGGGATACCAAGAGACCCAGTACTTC.

The sample holds a few counts of this clone. The rearrangement links TRBV6-5 to TRBJ2-7; 8 nucleotides match TRBD1. V lost 4 bases to trimming and J lost 9 bases; unmatched junction nucleotides: 17. There are 16 residues in the CDR3. The germline V gene has CDR1 MNHEY and CDR2 SVGAGI. The CDR3 DNA reads as TGTGCCAGCAGTTCTCAAACCCTAACCGGACAGGGTTGGCAGTACTTC. It codes for CASSSQTLTGQGWQYF.

A single count supports this clone. The chain couples TRBV7-9 to TRBJ2-3, with 11 positions matching TRBD2. CDR1 and CDR2 (germline): SEHNR, FQNEAQ (reference sequence). This CDR3 is 16 amino acids long. The V gene end was trimmed by 3 bases and the J gene end by 3 bases; junction bases not matched to a gene: 5. The CDR3 bases are TGTGCCAGCAGCTTTAGGGCTAGCGGGGGGACAGATACGCAGTATTTT. Translation gives CASSFRASGGTDTQYF. The variable domain in full, with the rest retrieved from reference TRBV7-9 and TRBJ2-3, is DTGVSQNPRHKITKRGQNVTFRCDPISEHNRLYWYRQTLGQGPEFLTYFQNEAQLEKSRLLSDRFSAERPKGSFSTLEIQRTEQGDSAMYLCASSFRASGGTDTQYFGPGTRLTVL.

This clone was detected once. The chain employs TRBV29-1 and TRBJ2-5; 7 bases are shared with TRBD2. The trim removed 8 bases at V and 5 bases at J, leaving 5 bases unmatched. There are 11 residues in the CDR3. Germline V lookup: CDR1 SQVTM, CDR2 ANQGSEA. The chain's CDR3 is CSLRGTETQYF. CDR3 coding DNA: TGCAGCCTGCGGGGGACGGAGACCCAGTACTTC.

This chain links TRBV5-1 with TRBJ2-5; 9 nucleotides match TRBD1. The closer fit of TRBJ2-7 to the DNA end suggests the J call may be wrong. The CDR3 spans 15 residues. Germline CDR1 and CDR2: SGHRS and YFSETQ. The CDR3 bases are TGCGCCAGCAGCTGGGAGGGACAGGGTATCTACGAGCAGTACTTC. Amino acid sequence: CASSWEGQGIYEQYF.

The genes are TRBV7-8 and TRBJ2-7; TRBD1 matches 7 bases. J lost 3 bases, V lost 1 base, and 9 bases had no gene match. Germline V lookup: CDR1 SGHVS, CDR2 FQNEAQ. The CDR3 is 16 residues long. The CDR3 nucleotides read TGTGCCAGCAGCTTAGAGGGGGCCACAAGGGACTACGAGCAGTACTTC. This sequence encodes CASSLEGATRDYEQYF. Filled out from reference TRBV7-8 and TRBJ2-7, the complete variable domain reads GAGVSQSPRYKVAKRGQDVALRCDPISGHVSLFWYQQALGQGPEFLTYFQNEAQLDKSGLPSDRFFAERPEGSVSTLKIQRTQQEDSAVYLCASSLEGATRDYEQYFGPGTRLTVT.

This chain links TRBV5-1 with TRBJ2-2; TRBD1 agrees at 9 bases. The CDR3 spans 15 residues. The germline V gene has CDR1 SGHRS and CDR2 YFSETQ. V was clipped by 4 bases and J by 4 bases; unmatched bases: 5. The CDR3 is CASSLGQGGTGELFF. CDR3 nucleotides: TGCGCCAGCAGCCTGGGACAGGGTGGCACCGGGGAGCTGTTTTTT.

The J gene is TRBJ1-5, the V gene TRBV19; D possibly corresponds to TRBD1 (6 bases). In germline, CDR1 is LNHDA, CDR2 SQIVND (reference sequence). The CDR3 sequence is 14 residues long. V lost 6 bases, J lost 4 bases, and 13 bases lay in between. DNA of the CDR3: TGTGCCAGTAGAAGGGTTCAGGGGAATCAGCCCCAGCATTTT. This encodes CASRRVQGNQPQHF.

The rearrangement joins TRBV7-9 to TRBJ1-2; D is ambiguous. The V end was cut by 11 bases, the J end by 1 base, with 11 bases between. Germline loops: CDR1 SEHNR, CDR2 FQNEAQ (reference sequence). This CDR3 has 12 residues. Here the CDR3 reads CAPRNYNYGYTF. CDR3 coding DNA: TGTGCCCCCAGAAACTATAACTATGGCTACACCTTC. Drawing the rest from reference TRBV7-9 and TRBJ1-2, the complete variable domain is DTGVSQNPRHKITKRGQNVTFRCDPISEHNRLYWYRQTLGQGPEFLTYFQNEAQLEKSRLLSDRFSAERPKGSFSTLEIQRTEQGDSAMYLCAPRNYNYGYTFGSGTRLTVV.

This rearrangement joins TRBV19 to TRBJ2-3; perhaps TRBD2 as D (5 bases). Trimming shortened V by 5 bases and J by 4 bases, and 10 bases separated the two germline ends. The CDR3 has 13 residues. Germline V gives CDR1 LNHDA, CDR2 SQIVND (reference sequence). DNA of the CDR3: TGTGCCAGTAGTCCCGGGGAGCCAGATACGCAGTATTTT. Protein sequence: CASSPGEPDTQYF.

The chain has TRBV5-4 and TRBJ2-3; perhaps TRBD2 as D (6 bases). The CDR3 loop spans 13 amino acids. Germline CDR1 and CDR2: SGHNT and YYREEE (reference sequence). V dropped 5 bases and J dropped 2 bases, with 9 bases sitting between them. This CDR3 reads CASSLAVTDTQYF. DNA of the CDR3: TGTGCCAGCAGTTTAGCGGTCACAGATACGCAGTATTTT.

This clone was recorded a few times. The V gene is TRBV9, the J gene TRBJ2-3, with TRBD1 as a possible D gene (5 bases). CDR1 is SGDLS and CDR2 is YYNGEE in the germline V gene. This CDR3 spans 14 amino acids. Trimming took off 0 bases at V and 4 bases at J, with 9 bases between the two ends. CDR3 loop: CASSVATDSDTQYF. CDR3 in DNA: TGTGCCAGCAGCGTAGCGACAGACTCAGATACGCAGTATTTT.

This chain connects TRBV7-9 to TRBJ1-5, with 7 bases fitting TRBD1. This CDR3 spans 17 amino acids. Trimming took 1 base from V and 2 from J; bases not matched to a gene: 8. Germline loops: CDR1 SEHNR, CDR2 FQNEAQ (reference sequence). The CDR3 DNA reads as TGTGCCAGCAGCTTAGGGAGGGGGCGCGGGGGCAATCAGCCCCAGCATTTT. Protein: CASSLGRGRGGNQPQHF.

This clone has only one observation. This chain connects TRBV23-1 to TRBJ1-1, with a tentative D call TRBD1 (6 bases). TRBV23-1 is reported as an ORF; its role is uncertain. This CDR3 comprises 15 residues. V was trimmed by 1 base and J by 1 base, leaving 10 bases between them. CDR3 in DNA: TGCGCCAGCAGTCAATGGGGACAAAAGAACACTGAAGCTTTCTTT. Its translation is CASSQWGQKNTEAFF.

V and J are TRBV19 and TRBJ2-1; D gene uncertain. The V end lost 1 base, the J end lost 9 bases, and 7 bases lay between the germline ends. This CDR3 has 12 amino acids. Looked up from germline, CDR1 is LNHDA and CDR2 is SQIVND (reference sequence). The CDR3 DNA is TGTGCCAGTAGTATAGCCGGGTTTGAGCAGTTCTTC. This gives the protein CASSIAGFEQFF.

V usage is TRBV4-2 and J usage is TRBJ1-1, with no clear D. The CDR3 is 16 amino acids. With 3 bases removed from V and 1 base from J, the gap between germline ends came to 15 bases. Germline lookup yields CDR1 LGHNA and CDR2 YNFKEQ. CDR3 DNA sequence: TGTGCCAGCAGCCAGCGGGTGGCTGAGGCGAACACTGAAGCTTTCTTT. It specifies CASSQRVAEANTEAFF.